This T cell receptor beta chain was retrieved from a study of T-cell memory formation after mild COVID-19. Study context: Largely donor-specific sequence clusters came from two donors.

TCRdb called the 5' RACE reads again in MiXCR, with one record for every CDR3 protein. The sample contains some 130,000 distinct CDR3 sequences, 16% of which appear only once. This CDR3 region has 15 residues. Germline-derived CDR1 and CDR2 are SGHTA and FQGNSA. Unmatched junction bases numbered 5, after V lost 4 bases and J lost 2 bases. The chain carries TRBV7-2 and TRBJ2-7, with 10 bases that match TRBD1. Input material: PBMCs or a T cell subset sorted from them (not recorded which). This sequence was found in an adult woman who had mild COVID-19 (a few samples of this study predate the infection). Cell type and time point are not known. CDR3 nucleotides: TGTGCCAGCAGCTACAGGACAGGGGGGGCCTACGAGCAGTACTTC. Its translation: CASSYRTGGAYEQYF.